The 32 T cell receptor beta chains given below trace back to one sample, sequenced in a study of T-cell reconstitution after alpha-beta-depleted transplantation in children. TCRbeta library preparation incorporated unique molecular identifiers. Using its own MiXCR run on the PCR reads, TCRdb lists one record per CDR3 protein. The repertoire holds some 140,000 distinct CDR3 sequences, with about 9.6% as singletons. Sample: PBMCs, mostly from graft donor cells, taken 180 days after TCRalphabeta/CD19-depleted stem cell transplant. These receptors originate from a girl under three years old who had a stem cell transplant for combined immunodeficiency, so the T cells may come from the graft donor.

This clonotype was seen more than once but under ten times. The chain combines TRBV9 with TRBJ2-5, with 8 bases lining up with TRBD2. CDR3 length equals 16 residues. The ends lost 1 base at V and 2 bases at J; junction bases unmatched: 7. Germline CDR1 SGDLS, CDR2 YYNGEE. The CDR3 DNA sequence: TGTGCCAGCAGCGTATGGAGCGGGGGTACGCAAGAGACCCAGTACTTC. Translation gives CASSVWSGGTQETQYF.

Worth noting for this clonotype: This likely comes from a read error, as the CDR3 has no conserved phenylalanine or tryptophan at its end. This rearrangement joins TRBV5-1 to TRBJ2-7, with D tentatively TRBD2 (5 bases). CDR1 and CDR2 from the germline V gene are SGHRS and YFSETQ. The CDR3 contains 15 residues. Trimming removed 4 bases at V and 2 bases at J, with 16 bases between. The CDR3 sequence: CASSVDWRLAYEQYL. CDR3 coding DNA: TGCGCCAGCAGCGTGGACTGGCGCCTGGCCTACGAGCAGTACTTG.

This clonotype was found a few times. The gene calls are TRBV16 and TRBJ2-5, with D possibly being TRBD1 (6 bases). V was pared by 4 bases and J by 4 bases, with 16 bases between. Germline V CDR1 and CDR2: KGHSY, FQNENV. This CDR3 is built from 15 residues. Written as DNA, the CDR3 is TGTGCCAGCAGCCGAGGGGGACGGTGGAGAGAGACCCAGTACTTC. Translated: CASSRGGRWRETQYF. Supplemented by reference TRBV16 and TRBJ2-5, the full variable domain reads GEEVAQTPKHLVRGEGQKAKLYCAPIKGHSYVFWYQQVLKNEFKFLISFQNENVFDETGMPKERFSAKCLPNSPCSLEIQATKLEDSAVYFCASSRGGRWRETQYFGPGTRLLVL.

The sample holds a few counts of this clonotype. This chain connects TRBV20-1 to TRBJ2-5; 8 nucleotides match TRBD2. From germline, CDR1 is DFQATT and CDR2 SNEGSKA (reference sequence). V was pared by 6 bases and J by 4 bases, with 13 bases of the junction left unmatched. The CDR3 is 15 amino acids. The chain's CDR3 is CSARGFSGIGETQYF. As DNA, the CDR3 is TGCAGTGCCCGGGGATTTAGCGGGATCGGAGAGACCCAGTACTTC.

The rearrangement joins TRBV11-2 to TRBJ2-5, with 11 nucleotides matching TRBD2. Germline V CDR1 and CDR2: SGHAT, FQNNGV. CDR3 length: 16 residues. J was trimmed by 3 bases and V by 3 bases; bases with no gene match: 6. The CDR3 sequence is CASSFTSGRREETQYF. The CDR3 region has the DNA TGTGCCAGCAGCTTTACTAGCGGGAGACGGGAAGAGACCCAGTACTTC.

This clonotype was found many times. This sequence joins TRBV20-1 and TRBJ2-7; weak D call: TRBD2 (6 bases). The CDR3 totals 14 residues. Per germline, CDR1 DFQATT and CDR2 SNEGSKA (reference sequence). Trimming removed 5 bases at V and 4 bases at J, with 18 bases between. The CDR3 nucleotides are TGCAGTGCTCGCCCTAGCGAGTCTACTTACGAGCAGTACTTC. It yields the protein CSARPSESTYEQYF.

This chain joins TRBV7-2 and TRBJ2-7; 13 bases are a match to TRBD2. The CDR3 contains 19 residues. The V segment lost 0 bases and the J segment 0 bases; nucleotides outside the gene matches: 8. Germline-derived CDR1 and CDR2 are SGHTA and FQGNSA. The CDR3: CASSLALKGLAGHSYEQYF. CDR3 nucleotides: TGTGCCAGCAGCTTAGCGCTAAAGGGACTAGCGGGGCACTCCTACGAGCAGTACTTC.

This clonotype was seen a handful of times. The genes are TRBV5-5 and TRBJ2-3; 8 positions match TRBD2. Trimming cost V 3 bases and J 4 bases; bases outside gene matches: 7. CDR1 and CDR2 (germline): SGHKS, YYEKEE (reference sequence). There are 15 residues in the CDR3. The CDR3 region has the DNA TGTGCCAGCAGCTCACCGGGACTAGTCCCAGATACGCAGTATTTT. This encodes CASSSPGLVPDTQYF.

This clonotype was observed a handful of times. V usage is TRBV12-3 or TRBV12-4 and J usage is TRBJ1-2; D is unclear. V shed 2 bases and J shed 6 bases, with 16 bases lying between them. The CDR3 sequence is 15 residues long. CDR3 region: CASSLSSWQEDGYTF. The CDR3 region has the DNA TGTGCCAGCAGTTTATCTTCGTGGCAGGAAGATGGCTACACCTTC.

This clonotype showed up many times. The genes are TRBV29-1 and TRBJ2-3; D is unclear. The ends were cut back, 4 bases at V and 2 bases at J, with 16 bases in the middle. Germline V gene lookup returns CDR1 SQVTM and CDR2 ANQGSEA. The length of the CDR3 is 15 residues. The CDR3 loop is CSVGRAAWDTDTQYF. The CDR3 coding sequence is TGCAGCGTTGGTCGGGCAGCCTGGGACACAGATACGCAGTATTTT.

The chain recombines TRBV7-2 with TRBJ1-5; 8 nucleotides agree with TRBD1. The CDR3 totals 15 residues. With 1 base clipped from V and 5 bases from J, the junction kept 4 bases outside the gene matches. CDR1 and CDR2 (germline): SGHTA, FQGNSA. In nucleotides, the CDR3 is TGTGCCAGCAGCTTAGACAGGGGGACGGATCAGCCCCAGCATTTT. Protein sequence: CASSLDRGTDQPQHF.

The chain is built from TRBV5-1 and TRBJ2-7; 10 bases agree with TRBD1. The CDR3 loop spans 14 amino acids. Germline CDR1 and CDR2: SGHRS and YFSETQ. Germline trimming cut 6 bases from V and 4 bases from J; bases unmatched to any gene: 7. The CDR3 here is CASNDRGRKYEQYF. In DNA form, the CDR3 reads TGCGCCAGCAACGACAGGGGGCGGAAATACGAGCAGTACTTC.

This clonotype was counted many times. V usage is TRBV20-1 and J usage is TRBJ2-7; D possibly corresponds to TRBD1 (6 bases). The germline V gene encodes CDR1 DFQATT and CDR2 SNEGSKA (reference sequence). V lost 5 bases and J 2 bases, leaving 10 bases between the germline ends. There are 12 residues in the CDR3. CDR3 DNA sequence: TGCAGTGCTGGGCAGGGGACCTACGAGCAGTACTTC. Translating it yields CSAGQGTYEQYF.

This clonotype showed up many times. The J gene is TRBJ2-1, the V gene TRBV12-3 or TRBV12-4, with a weak D call TRBD2 (6 bases). V was cut by 6 bases and J by 2 bases, with 14 bases left in between. The CDR3 is made up of 15 amino acids. The CDR3 reads CASRREGLPYNEQFF. The CDR3 nucleotides read TGTGCCAGCAGGCGTGAGGGACTGCCCTACAATGAGCAGTTCTTC.

This clonotype was recorded a few times. The genes are TRBV9 and TRBJ2-1; either TRBD1 or TRBD2 may supply D (5 bases each). CDR1 SGDLS and CDR2 YYNGEE come from the germline V gene. The CDR3 has 14 amino acids. Trimming shortened V by 6 bases and J by 2 bases, and 12 bases separated the two germline ends. The CDR3 DNA reads TGTGCCAGCACTCGGGGCGGCGCCTACAATGAGCAGTTCTTC. This codes for CASTRGGAYNEQFF.

The rearrangement uses TRBV5-8 and TRBJ1-1; D might be TRBD1 (6 bases). V dropped 2 bases and J dropped 5 bases, with 22 bases sitting between them. Germline CDR1 reads SGHTS; CDR2 reads YDEGEE. CDR3 size: 17 residues. The CDR3 loop reads CASSFAAERGGKTEAFF. The CDR3, as DNA: TGTGCCAGCAGCTTCGCCGCCGAGAGGGGGGGGAAGACTGAAGCTTTCTTT. Using reference TRBV5-8 and TRBJ1-1 for the parts outside the CDR3, the full variable domain is EAGVTQSPTHLIKTRGQQATLRCSPISGHTSVYWYQQALGLGLQFLLWYDEGEERNRGNFPPRFSGRQFPNYSSELNVNALELEDSALYLCASSFAAERGGKTEAFFGQGTRLTVV.

This clonotype has just a few counts. CDR3 loop: CSAWGGWELGAYTF. CDR3 bases: TGCAGCGCATGGGGAGGCTGGGAACTAGGTGCCTACACCTTC. This sequence joins TRBV29-1 and TRBJ1-2; D gene uncertain. CDR1 is SQVTM, CDR2 ANQGSEA, per germline. Trimming stripped 7 bases from V and 10 bases from J, with 25 bases between. CDR3 size: 14 residues.

This chain connects TRBV5-8 to TRBJ2-3; 7 bases match TRBD2. V was clipped by 4 bases and J by 0 bases; unmatched bases: 11. The CDR3 is 17 amino acids. Germline V CDR1 and CDR2: SGHTS, YDEGEE. The CDR3 coding sequence is TGTGCCAGCAGCCCCGAGGTGTTGGGAGGGAGCACAGATACGCAGTATTTT. Its translation: CASSPEVLGGSTDTQYF.

This chain links TRBV12-3 or TRBV12-4 with TRBJ1-1; 7 nucleotides match TRBD1. The CDR3 contains 14 residues. V lost 6 bases to trimming and J lost 2 bases; unmatched junction nucleotides: 6. CDR3 nucleotides: TGTGCCAGCAGGTTGACAGGGAGCAACACTGAAGCTTTCTTT. As protein: CASRLTGSNTEAFF.

This clonotype was seen a few times. This chain links TRBV7-2 with TRBJ1-5; D unclear. CDR3 length: 14 residues. The germline V gene encodes CDR1 SGHTA and CDR2 FQGNSA. Trimming shortened V by 0 bases and J by 7 bases, and 10 bases separated the two germline ends. The CDR3 DNA reads as TGTGCCAGCAGCTTAGCAGGGAGTGGCCAGCCCCAGCATTTT. It translates to CASSLAGSGQPQHF.

This chain uses TRBV5-8 with TRBJ2-5, with 9 bases lining up with TRBD2. CDR3 length: 16 residues. The J segment lost 2 bases and the V segment lost 0 bases, leaving 5 bases of the junction unmatched. Germline V gives CDR1 SGHTS, CDR2 YDEGEE. This CDR3 is CASSLGLAGAQETQYF. The CDR3 DNA reads as TGTGCCAGCAGCTTGGGGTTAGCGGGAGCTCAAGAGACCCAGTACTTC.

This clonotype has a handful of counts. The J gene is TRBJ2-5, the V gene TRBV7-6; the match to TRBD1 covers 7 bases. Trimming removed 5 bases from V and 1 base from J; junction bases left unmatched: 10. Germline CDR1 SGHVS, CDR2 FNYEAQ. The CDR3 has 16 residues. The CDR3 reads CASSTGQEVFQETQYF. CDR3 bases: TGTGCCAGCAGCACCGGACAGGAAGTTTTCCAAGAGACCCAGTACTTC.

This clonotype has a count of ten or more. This chain joins TRBV5-1 and TRBJ2-3, with 7 nucleotides matching TRBD2. There are 14 residues in the CDR3. Germline CDR1 reads SGHRS; CDR2 reads YFSETQ. The V segment lost 4 bases and the J segment 5 bases; nucleotides outside the gene matches: 7. CDR3 in DNA: TGCGCCAGCAGCCTTGGGCTAGCGGTAGATACGCAGTATTTT. Encoded protein: CASSLGLAVDTQYF.

This chain uses TRBV6-1 with TRBJ2-4, with a weak D call TRBD1 (6 bases). The V end was cut by 8 bases, the J end by 0 bases, with 14 bases between. Germline V gives CDR1 MNHNS, CDR2 SASEGT. The length of the CDR3 is 15 residues. As DNA, the CDR3 is TGTGCCAGCGGGGGCAGGAAACTAGCCAAAAACATTCAGTACTTC. Protein sequence: CASGGRKLAKNIQYF.

The genes are TRBV20-1 and TRBJ2-5; the D gene is possibly TRBD2 (5 bases). The CDR3 is 13 residues long. V lost 6 bases and J lost 7, with 18 bases in between. Germline loops: CDR1 DFQATT, CDR2 SNEGSKA (reference sequence). CDR3 bases: TGCAGTGCCAGCCGACCGGGGAAAGGGACCCAGTACTTC. Amino acid sequence: CSASRPGKGTQYF.

The V call is TRBV5-1, the J call TRBJ2-7; 7 bases match TRBD1. The V and J ends lost 2 bases and 0 bases, in that order; junction bases with no gene match: 11. Germline loops: CDR1 SGHRS, CDR2 YFSETQ. This CDR3 region has 17 residues. The CDR3 DNA sequence: TGCGCCAGCAGCTTTGGACAGGAGGCTTCCCCCTCCTACGAGCAGTACTTC. Amino acids: CASSFGQEASPSYEQYF.

The gene calls are TRBV30 and TRBJ2-3; D not certain. The CDR3 length is 14 residues. V was trimmed by 4 bases and J by 3 bases, leaving 14 bases between them. CDR1 is GTSNPN, CDR2 SVGIG, per germline (reference sequence). The CDR3 region has the DNA TGTGCCTGGACCTCCCGGTGGTCTACAGATACGCAGTATTTT. Its translation is CAWTSRWSTDTQYF.

This clonotype was found a few times. V and J are TRBV5-6 and TRBJ1-1, with D hard to call. The V gene's germline CDR1 is SGHDT and CDR2 YYEEEE. This CDR3 region has 15 residues. V gave up 0 bases and J gave up 1 base, with 10 bases separating them. The CDR3 spells CASSLVTQQNTEAFF. CDR3 bases: TGTGCCAGCAGCTTGGTGACTCAACAGAACACTGAAGCTTTCTTT. The variable domain in full, with the rest retrieved from reference TRBV5-6 and TRBJ1-1, is DAGVTQSPTHLIKTRGQQVTLRCSPKSGHDTVSWYQQALGQGPQFIFQYYEEEERQRGNFPDRFSGHQFPNYSSELNVNALLLGDSALYLCASSLVTQQNTEAFFGQGTRLTVV.

This clonotype was detected only a few times. The chain recombines TRBV20-1 with TRBJ2-1; no clear D gene. CDR1 DFQATT and CDR2 SNEGSKA come from the germline V gene (reference sequence). Trimming pared 7 bases from V and 8 bases from J, leaving 9 bases between. The CDR3 has 10 amino acids. CDR3: CSVEMDEQFF. CDR3 DNA: TGCAGTGTTGAGATGGATGAGCAGTTCTTC.

This clonotype was picked up a small number of times. This chain uses TRBV20-1 with TRBJ1-6, with unresolved D. The CDR3 length is 13 residues. Germline CDR1 DFQATT, CDR2 SNEGSKA (reference sequence). Trimming removed 2 bases from V and 8 bases from J, with 10 bases in between. CDR3 nucleotide sequence: TGCAGTGCTAGAAGAGGCGTCGATTCACCCCTCCACTTT. This translates into CSARRGVDSPLHF.

This clonotype appeared a few times. The chain has TRBV4-2 and TRBJ2-7; D call uncertain. Deletions cut 4 bases from V and 4 bases from J, with 14 bases between. Germline V gene sequence: CDR1 LGHNA, CDR2 YNFKEQ. CDR3 length: 14 residues. Here the CDR3 DNA reads TGTGCCAGCAGCCCCTCCCGCGGAGCTTACGAGCAGTACTTC. This codes for CASSPSRGAYEQYF.

In this sample, this clonotype turned up a few times. V and J are TRBV10-3 and TRBJ1-2, with D tentatively TRBD1 (5 bases). Trimming took 0 bases from V and 4 from J, leaving 27 bases between them. Germline CDR1 is ENHRY and CDR2 is SYGVKD. The length of the CDR3 is 20 residues. The CDR3 region has the DNA TGTGCCATCAGTGAGTCTCTGTTCCGAACACAGGTGCGGTTTATCTATGGCTACACCTTC. Its translation: CAISESLFRTQVRFIYGYTF.